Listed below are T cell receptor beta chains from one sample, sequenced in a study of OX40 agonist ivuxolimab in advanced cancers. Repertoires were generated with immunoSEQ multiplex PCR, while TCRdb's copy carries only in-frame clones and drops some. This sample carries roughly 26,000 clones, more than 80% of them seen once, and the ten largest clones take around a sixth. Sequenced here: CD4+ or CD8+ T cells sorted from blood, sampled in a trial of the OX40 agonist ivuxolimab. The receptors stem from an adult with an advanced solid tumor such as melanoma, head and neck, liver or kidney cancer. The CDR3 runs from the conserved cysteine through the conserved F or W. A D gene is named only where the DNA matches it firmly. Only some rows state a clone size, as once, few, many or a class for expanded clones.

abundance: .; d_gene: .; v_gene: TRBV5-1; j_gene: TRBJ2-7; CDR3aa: CASSLRTASSYEQYF; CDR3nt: TGCGCCAGCAGCTTGAGGACAGCCAGTTCCTACGAGCAGTACTTC
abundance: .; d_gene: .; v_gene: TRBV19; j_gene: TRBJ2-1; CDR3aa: CASTLSAGSSYNEQFF; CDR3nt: TGTGCCAGTACCCTCTCGGCAGGGAGCTCCTACAATGAGCAGTTCTTC
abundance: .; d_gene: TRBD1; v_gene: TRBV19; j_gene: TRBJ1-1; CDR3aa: CASRTGFLNTEAFF; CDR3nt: TGTGCCAGTAGGACAGGGTTTTTGAACACTGAAGCTTTCTTT
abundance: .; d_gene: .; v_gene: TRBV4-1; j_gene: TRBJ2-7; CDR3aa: CASSQGSGSYEQYF; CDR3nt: TGCGCCAGCAGCCAAGGTTCAGGCTCCTACGAGCAGTACTTC
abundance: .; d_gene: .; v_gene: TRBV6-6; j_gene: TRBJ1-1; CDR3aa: CASRQANTEAFF; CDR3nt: TGTGCCAGCAGACAGGCGAACACTGAAGCTTTCTTT
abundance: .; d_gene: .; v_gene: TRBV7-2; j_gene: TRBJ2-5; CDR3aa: CASSRDYNQETQYF; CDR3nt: TGTGCCAGCAGCCGAGACTACAACCAAGAGACCCAGTACTTC
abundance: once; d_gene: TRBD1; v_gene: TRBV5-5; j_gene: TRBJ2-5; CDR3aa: CASSSSGTEVWETQYF; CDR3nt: TGTGCCAGCAGCTCATCCGGGACAGAGGTCTGGGAGACCCAGTACTTC
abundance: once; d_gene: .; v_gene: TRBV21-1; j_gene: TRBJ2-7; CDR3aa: CASSKRYGTFSYEQYF; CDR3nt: TGTGCCAGCAGCAAGCGTTACGGGACCTTTTCCTACGAGCAGTACTTC
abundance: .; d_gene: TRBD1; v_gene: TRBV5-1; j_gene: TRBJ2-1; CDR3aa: CASSLDYRGNEQFF; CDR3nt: TGCGCCAGCAGCTTGGACTACAGGGGCAATGAGCAGTTCTTC
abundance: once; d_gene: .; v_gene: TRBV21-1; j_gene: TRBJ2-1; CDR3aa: CASSSILGIRPYNEQFF; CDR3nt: TGTGCCAGCAGCAGTATCTTGGGGATCCGACCCTACAATGAGCAGTTCTTC
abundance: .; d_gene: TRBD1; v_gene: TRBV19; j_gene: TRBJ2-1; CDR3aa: CASSPLPGQGANEQFF; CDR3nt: TGTGCCAGTAGTCCACTACCGGGACAGGGAGCCAATGAGCAGTTCTTC
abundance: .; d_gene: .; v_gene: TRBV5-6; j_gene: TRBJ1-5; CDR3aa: CASSLAGGDQPQHF; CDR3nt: TGTGCCAGCAGCTTGGCTGGGGGGGATCAGCCCCAGCATTTT
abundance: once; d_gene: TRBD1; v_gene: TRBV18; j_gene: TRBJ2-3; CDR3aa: CASSQGQGRTAGTQYF; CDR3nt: TGTGCCAGCTCACAAGGACAGGGACGTACCGCGGGTACGCAGTATTTT
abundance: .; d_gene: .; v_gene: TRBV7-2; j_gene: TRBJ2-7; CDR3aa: CASSLEGGRGHYEQYF; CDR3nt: TGTGCCAGCAGCTTAGAGGGGGGCAGGGGACACTACGAGCAGTACTTC
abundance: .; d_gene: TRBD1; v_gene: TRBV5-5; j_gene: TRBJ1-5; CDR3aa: CASSAGTGDNQPQHF; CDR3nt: TGTGCCAGCAGCGCAGGGACAGGGGACAATCAGCCCCAGCATTTT
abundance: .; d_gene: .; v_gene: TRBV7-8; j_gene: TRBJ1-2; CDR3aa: CASSFFRTNYGYTF; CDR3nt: TGTGCCAGCAGCTTCTTTCGCACCAACTATGGCTACACCTTC
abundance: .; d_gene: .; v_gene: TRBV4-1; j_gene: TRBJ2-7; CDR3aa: CASRLSPSGITDEQYF; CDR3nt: TGCGCCAGCAGACTTTCCCCCTCAGGGATAACCGACGAGCAGTACTTC
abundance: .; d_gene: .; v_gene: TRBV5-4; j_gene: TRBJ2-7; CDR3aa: CASSFLQGPYEQYF; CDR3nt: TGTGCCAGCAGCTTCCTCCAGGGGCCCTACGAGCAGTACTTC
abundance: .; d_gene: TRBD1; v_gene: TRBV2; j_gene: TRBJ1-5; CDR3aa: CASKLDRGNQPQHF; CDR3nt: TGTGCCAGCAAACTAGACAGGGGCAATCAGCCCCAGCATTTT
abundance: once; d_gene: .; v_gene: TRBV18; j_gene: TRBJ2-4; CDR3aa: CASSPPGGAKNIQYF; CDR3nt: TGTGCCAGCTCACCACCGGGGGGAGCCAAAAACATTCAGTACTTC
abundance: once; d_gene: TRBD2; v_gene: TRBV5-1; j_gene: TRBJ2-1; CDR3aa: CASSRTSGGTSYNEQFF; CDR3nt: TGCGCCAGCAGCCGGACTAGCGGGGGGACCTCCTACAATGAGCAGTTCTTC
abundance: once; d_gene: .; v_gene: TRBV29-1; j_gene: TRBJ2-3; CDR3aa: CSVAETDTDTQYF; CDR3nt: TGCAGCGTTGCAGAGACAGACACAGATACGCAGTATTTT
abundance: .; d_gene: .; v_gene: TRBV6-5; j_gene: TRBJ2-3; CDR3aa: CASSYTGDTQYF; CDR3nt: TGTGCCAGCAGCTACACCGGAGATACGCAGTATTTT
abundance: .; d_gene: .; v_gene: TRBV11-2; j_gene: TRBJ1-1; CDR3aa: CASSFRVGNTEAFF; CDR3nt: TGTGCCAGCAGCTTCAGGGTTGGCAACACTGAAGCTTTCTTT
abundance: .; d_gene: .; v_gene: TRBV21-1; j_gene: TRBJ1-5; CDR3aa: CASSKEDGPQLSNQPQHF; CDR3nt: TGTGCCAGCAGCAAAGAGGACGGACCACAACTTAGCAATCAGCCCCAGCATTTT
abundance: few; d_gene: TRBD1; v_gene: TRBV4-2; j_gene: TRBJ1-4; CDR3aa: CASSYRDSRGEKLFF; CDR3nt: TGTGCCAGCAGTTACCGGGACAGTCGGGGGGAAAAACTGTTTTTT
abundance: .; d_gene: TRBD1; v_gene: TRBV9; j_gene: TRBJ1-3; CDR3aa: CASSLQGGDRAGNTIYF; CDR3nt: TGTGCCAGCAGCTTACAGGGGGGCGACAGGGCTGGAAACACCATATATTTT
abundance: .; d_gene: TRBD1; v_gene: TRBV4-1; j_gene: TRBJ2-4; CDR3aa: CASSQAGQGQNIQYF; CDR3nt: TGCGCCAGCAGCCAAGCGGGACAGGGTCAAAACATTCAGTACTTC
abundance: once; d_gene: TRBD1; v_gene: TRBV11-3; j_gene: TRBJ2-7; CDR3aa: CASSLAPGQGYEQYF; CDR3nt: TGTGCCAGCAGCTTAGCCCCGGGACAGGGCTACGAGCAGTACTTC
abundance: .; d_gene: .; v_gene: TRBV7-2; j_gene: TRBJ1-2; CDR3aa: CASSLRGDGYTF; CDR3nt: TGTGCCAGCAGCCTCCGCGGGGACGGCTACACCTTC
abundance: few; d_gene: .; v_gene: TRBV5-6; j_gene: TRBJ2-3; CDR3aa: CASSFNPARTDTQYF; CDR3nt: TGTGCCAGCAGCTTCAATCCCGCACGAACAGATACGCAGTATTTT
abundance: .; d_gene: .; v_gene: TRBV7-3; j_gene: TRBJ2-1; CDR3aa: CASSLTGQYNEQFF; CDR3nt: TGTGCCAGCAGCTTAACGGGACAATACAATGAGCAGTTCTTC
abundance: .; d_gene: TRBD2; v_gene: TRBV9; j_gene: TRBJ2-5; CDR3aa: CASSVGGGGAGDQETQYF; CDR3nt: TGTGCCAGCAGCGTAGGCGGCGGGGGGGCCGGGGATCAAGAGACCCAGTACTTC
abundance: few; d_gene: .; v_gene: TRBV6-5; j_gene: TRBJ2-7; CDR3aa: CASSYSLHGLSYEQYF; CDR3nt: TGTGCCAGCAGTTACTCGCTTCACGGGCTCTCCTACGAGCAGTACTTC
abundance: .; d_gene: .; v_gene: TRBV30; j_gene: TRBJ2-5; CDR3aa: CAGEGRMGTQYF; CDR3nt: TGTGCTGGCGAGGGCCGAATGGGGACCCAGTACTTC
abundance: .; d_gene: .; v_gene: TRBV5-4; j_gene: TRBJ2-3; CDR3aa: CASSSAGGRTDTQYF; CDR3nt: TGTGCCAGCAGTTCCGCGGGCGGGCGCACAGATACGCAGTATTTT
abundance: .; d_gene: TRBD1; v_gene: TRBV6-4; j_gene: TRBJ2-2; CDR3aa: CASRQGATGELFF; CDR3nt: TGTGCCAGCAGACAGGGGGCCACCGGGGAGCTGTTTTTT
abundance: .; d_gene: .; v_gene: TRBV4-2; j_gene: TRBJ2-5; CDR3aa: CASSQDPGPQETQYF; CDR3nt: TGTGCCAGCAGCCAAGACCCAGGACCACAAGAGACCCAGTACTTC
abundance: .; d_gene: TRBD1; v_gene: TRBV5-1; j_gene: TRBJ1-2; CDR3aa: CASSLLPGDRVGYTF; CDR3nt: TGCGCCAGCAGCTTGCTGCCTGGGGACAGGGTTGGCTACACCTTC
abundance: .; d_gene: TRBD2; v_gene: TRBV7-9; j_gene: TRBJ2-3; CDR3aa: CASSLDGLAGGGDTQYF; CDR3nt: TGTGCCAGCAGCTTAGACGGACTAGCGGGAGGAGGAGATACGCAGTATTTT
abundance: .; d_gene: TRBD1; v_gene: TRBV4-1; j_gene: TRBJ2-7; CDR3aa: CASSQVGQAEQYF; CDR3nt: TGCGCCAGCAGCCAGGTTGGACAGGCCGAGCAGTACTTC
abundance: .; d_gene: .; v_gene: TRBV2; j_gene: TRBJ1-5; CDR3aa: CASRGTNSNQPQHF; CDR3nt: TGTGCCAGCAGGGGTACGAATAGCAATCAGCCCCAGCATTTT
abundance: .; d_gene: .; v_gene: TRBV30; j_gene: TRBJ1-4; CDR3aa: CAWTGTREKLFF; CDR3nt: TGTGCCTGGACCGGGACAAGGGAAAAACTGTTTTTT
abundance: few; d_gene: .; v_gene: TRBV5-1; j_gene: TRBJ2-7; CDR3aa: CASNPIGGVMYEQYF; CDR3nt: TGCGCCAGCAACCCCATTGGAGGGGTCATGTACGAGCAGTACTTC
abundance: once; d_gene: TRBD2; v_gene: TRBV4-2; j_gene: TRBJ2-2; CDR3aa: CASSQDIAGGPTGELFF; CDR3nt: TGTGCCAGCAGCCAAGATATAGCGGGAGGGCCGACCGGGGAGCTGTTTTTT
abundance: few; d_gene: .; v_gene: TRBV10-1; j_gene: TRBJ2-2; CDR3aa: CASSESLAGELFF; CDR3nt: TGCGCCAGCAGTGAGTCGTTAGCCGGGGAGCTGTTTTTT
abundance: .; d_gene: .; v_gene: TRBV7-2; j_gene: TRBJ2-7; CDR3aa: CASSSAPGSYEQYF; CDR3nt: TGTGCCAGCAGCTCGGCCCCCGGGAGCTACGAGCAGTACTTC
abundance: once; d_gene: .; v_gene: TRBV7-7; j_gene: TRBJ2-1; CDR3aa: CASSSRGSNEQFF; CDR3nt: TGTGCTAGCAGCTCAAGAGGGTCCAATGAGCAGTTCTTC
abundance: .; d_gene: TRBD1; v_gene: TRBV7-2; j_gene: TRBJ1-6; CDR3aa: CASSFGRTGVRVSPLHF; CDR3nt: TGTGCCAGCAGCTTCGGGCGGACAGGGGTAAGAGTTTCACCCCTCCACTTT
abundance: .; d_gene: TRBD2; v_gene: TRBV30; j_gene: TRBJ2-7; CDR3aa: CAWSVPGGTYEQYF; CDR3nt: TGTGCCTGGAGTGTACCGGGGGGAACCTACGAGCAGTACTTC
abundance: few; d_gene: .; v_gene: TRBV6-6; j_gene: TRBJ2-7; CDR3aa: CASRTGSSYEQYF; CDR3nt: TGTGCCAGCCGAACAGGGAGCTCCTACGAGCAGTACTTC
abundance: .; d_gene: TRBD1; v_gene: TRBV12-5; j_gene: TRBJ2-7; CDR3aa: CASGSTGQGVDEQYF; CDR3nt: TGTGCTAGTGGTTCGACCGGACAGGGAGTGGACGAGCAGTACTTC
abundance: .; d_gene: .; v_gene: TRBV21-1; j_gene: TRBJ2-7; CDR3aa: CASSWTGVLSYEQYF; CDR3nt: TGTGCCAGCAGCTGGACAGGGGTCCTATCCTACGAGCAGTACTTC
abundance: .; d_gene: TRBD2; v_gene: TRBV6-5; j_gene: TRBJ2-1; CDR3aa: CASSKLAGSYNEQFF; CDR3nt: TGTGCCAGCAGTAAACTAGCGGGCTCCTACAATGAGCAGTTCTTC
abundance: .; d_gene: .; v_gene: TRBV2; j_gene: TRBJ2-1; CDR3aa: CASSESGQTYNEQFF; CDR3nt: TGTGCCAGCAGTGAAAGTGGACAGACCTACAATGAGCAGTTCTTC
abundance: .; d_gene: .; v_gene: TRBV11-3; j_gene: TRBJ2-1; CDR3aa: CASSPTPYEQFF; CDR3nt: TGTGCCAGCAGCCCTACTCCGTATGAGCAGTTCTTC
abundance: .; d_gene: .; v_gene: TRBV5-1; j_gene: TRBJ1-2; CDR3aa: CASSLVGLNSANYGYTF; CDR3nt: TGCGCCAGCAGCTTGGTGGGGCTTAACTCAGCTAACTATGGCTACACCTTC